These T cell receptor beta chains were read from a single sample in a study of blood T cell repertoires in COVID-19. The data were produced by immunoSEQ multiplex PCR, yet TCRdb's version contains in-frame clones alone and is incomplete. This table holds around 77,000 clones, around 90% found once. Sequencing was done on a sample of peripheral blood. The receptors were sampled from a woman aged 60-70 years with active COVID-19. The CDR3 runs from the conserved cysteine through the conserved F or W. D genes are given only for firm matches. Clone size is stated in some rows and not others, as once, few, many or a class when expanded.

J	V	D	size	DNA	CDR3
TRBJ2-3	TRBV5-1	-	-	TGCGCCACCACAGTGGTTGGGGCCAGGGGCACAGATACGCAGTATTTT	CATTVVGARGTDTQYF
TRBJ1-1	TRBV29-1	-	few	TGCAGCGTTGGAAGGCAGGCGAACACTGAAGCTTTCTTT	CSVGRQANTEAFF
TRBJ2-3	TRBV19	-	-	TGTGCCAGTAGTACCGACTCCGAGAGGAAGCAGTATTTT	CASSTDSERKQYF
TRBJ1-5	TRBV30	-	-	TGTGCCTGGAGTGTAGGCAGGGTGGGACAGCCCCAGCATTTT	CAWSVGRVGQPQHF
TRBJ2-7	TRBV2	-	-	TGTGCCAGCAGTGAATCGGGGGGCGTCACCTACGAGCAGTACTTC	CASSESGGVTYEQYF
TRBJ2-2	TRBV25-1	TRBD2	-	TGTGCCAGCAGTCGATCCGGGACTACGGGGGGCGGGGAGCTGTTTTTT	CASSRSGTTGGGELFF
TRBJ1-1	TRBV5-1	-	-	TGCGCCAGCAGCTTGGGGGCCGGGAGGAACACTGAAGCTTTCTTT	CASSLGAGRNTEAFF
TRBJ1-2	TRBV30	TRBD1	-	TGTGCCTGGAGCAAGGGACAGGCTAACTATGGCTACACCTTC	CAWSKGQANYGYTF
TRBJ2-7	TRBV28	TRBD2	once	TGTGCCAGCAGTTTTTCTACTAGCGGGAGACGTTCCTACGAGCAGTACTTC	CASSFSTSGRRSYEQYF
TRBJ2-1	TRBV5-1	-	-	TGCGCCAGCAGCCCCCCGGGACAAGTTGATAGGGAGCAGTTCTTC	CASSPPGQVDREQFF
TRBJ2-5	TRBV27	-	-	TGTGCCAGCGCATTATTGGGCGCGCAAGAGACCCAGTACTTC	CASALLGAQETQYF
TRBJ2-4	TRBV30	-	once	TGTGCCTGGAGTCCGGGGGACATTCAGTACTTC	CAWSPGDIQYF
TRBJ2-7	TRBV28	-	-	TGTGCCAGCAGTATTCCGACCCGGAGCGGCGAGCAGTACTTC	CASSIPTRSGEQYF
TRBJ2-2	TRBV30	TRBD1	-	TGTGCCTGGACGGGACAGGGGAACACCGGGGAGCTGTTTTTT	CAWTGQGNTGELFF
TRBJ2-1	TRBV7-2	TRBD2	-	TGTGCCAGCAGCCCCTTAGGGGCTAAGCGGGAGGGCGCGTTCTTC	CASSPLGAKREGAFF
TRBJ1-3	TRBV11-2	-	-	TGTGCCAGCAGCTTAGCAGGGAACTCTGGAAACACCATATATTTT	CASSLAGNSGNTIYF
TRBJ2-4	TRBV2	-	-	TGTGCCAGTGCCCGGGGGGCCAAAAACATTCAGTACTTC	CASARGAKNIQYF
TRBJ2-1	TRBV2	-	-	TGTGCCAGCAGTGGTAGCGTGAGCTCCTACAATGAGCAGTTCTTC	CASSGSVSSYNEQFF
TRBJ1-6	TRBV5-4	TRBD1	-	TGTGCCAGCAGCCAAAAGACAGGGGAGGGTTCACCCCTCCACTTT	CASSQKTGEGSPLHF
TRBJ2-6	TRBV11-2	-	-	TGTGCCAGCAGCTTAGGAGGTTTTGGGGCCAACGTCCTGACTTTC	CASSLGGFGANVLTF
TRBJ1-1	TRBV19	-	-	TGTGCCAGTAGTAGGGGCAGGGACAACGGCCCTGAAGCTTTCTTT	CASSRGRDNGPEAFF
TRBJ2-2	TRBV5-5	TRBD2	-	TGTGCCAGCAGCTTGGCAGCGGGAGTCGGCACCGGGGAGCTGTTTTTT	CASSLAAGVGTGELFF
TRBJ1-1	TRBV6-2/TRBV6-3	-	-	TGTGCCAGCAGTTTTATCACTGAAGCTTTCTTT	CASSFITEAFF
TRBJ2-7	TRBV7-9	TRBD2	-	TGTGCCAGCAGCTCAACGGGACTAGCGGGATCCGCAGGCGAGCAGTACTTC	CASSSTGLAGSAGEQYF
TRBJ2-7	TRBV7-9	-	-	TGTGCCAGCAGCTCCCCAGGGAGGTACGAGCAGTACTTC	CASSSPGRYEQYF
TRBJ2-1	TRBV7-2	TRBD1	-	TGTGCCAGCAGCACAGAGGGGGCAACTACCTACAATGAGCAGTTCTTC	CASSTEGATTYNEQFF
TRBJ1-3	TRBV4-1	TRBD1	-	TGCGCCAGCAGCCAAGATAAGGGACAGGGGGCTGACTCTGGAAACACCATATATTTT	CASSQDKGQGADSGNTIYF
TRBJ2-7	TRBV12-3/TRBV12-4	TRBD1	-	TGTGCCAGCAGTCACCGACAGGGGCAGTACTTC	CASSHRQGQYF
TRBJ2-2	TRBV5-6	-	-	TGTGCCAGCAGCTTGGTGGCCACCGGGGAGCTGTTTTTT	CASSLVATGELFF
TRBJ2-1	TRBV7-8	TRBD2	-	TGTGCCAGCAGCTCCACTAGCGGGAGGAGGTACAATGAGCAGTTCTTC	CASSSTSGRRYNEQFF
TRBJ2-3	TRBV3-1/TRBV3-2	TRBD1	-	TGTGCCAGCAGCCGAGGGACAGCCGTCACAGATACGCAGTATTTT	CASSRGTAVTDTQYF
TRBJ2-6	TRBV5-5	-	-	TGTGCCAGCAGCTTGAACGGAGGAGGTTCTGGGGCCAACGTCCTGACTTTC	CASSLNGGGSGANVLTF
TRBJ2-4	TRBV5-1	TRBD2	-	TGCGCCAGCAGCTCCGGGGGGGAGAAAAACATTCAGTACTTC	CASSSGGEKNIQYF
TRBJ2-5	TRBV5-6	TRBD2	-	TGTGCCAGCAGCTTGATAGCGGGAGGACAAGAGACCCAGTACTTC	CASSLIAGGQETQYF
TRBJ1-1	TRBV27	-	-	TGTGCCAGCAGTCCCTCCGGCGGTCTAATACACGGAGCTTTCTTT	CASSPSGGLIHGAFF
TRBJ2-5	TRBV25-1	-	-	TGTGCCAGCAGTGTGGGGGGGCCCCAAGAGACCCAGTACTTC	CASSVGGPQETQYF
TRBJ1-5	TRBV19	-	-	TGTGCCACCTCAGGCGGGGTAGGGTATAGCAATCAGCCCCAGCATTTT	CATSGGVGYSNQPQHF
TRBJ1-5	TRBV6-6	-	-	TGTGCCAGCAGTACCCCAGGCAATCAGCCCCAGCATTTT	CASSTPGNQPQHF
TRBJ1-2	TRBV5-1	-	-	TGCGCCAGCAGCTTTGGAGGGGCTGATGGCTACACCTTC	CASSFGGADGYTF
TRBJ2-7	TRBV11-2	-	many	TGTGCCACCGGAGCCCACTACGAGCAGTACTTC	CATGAHYEQYF
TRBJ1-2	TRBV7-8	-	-	TGTGCCAGCAGCTTATCAAGACAGCCCAACTATGGCTACACCTTC	CASSLSRQPNYGYTF
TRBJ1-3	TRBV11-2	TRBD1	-	TGTGCCAGCAGCCTAACCTGGGACAGCCATAATGGAAACACCATATATTTT	CASSLTWDSHNGNTIYF
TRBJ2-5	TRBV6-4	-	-	TGTGCCAGCAGTGACTGGGGACACAAAAGGAGGGAGACCCAGTACTTC	CASSDWGHKRRETQYF
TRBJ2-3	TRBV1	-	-	TGCACCAGCAGCCAAGTGCCCAGCGGGAGAGGAGATACGCAGTATTTT	CTSSQVPSGRGDTQYF
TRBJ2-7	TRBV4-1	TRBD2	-	TGCGCCAGCAGCCACGACATAGCGGGAGGGCTCTACGAGCAGTACTTC	CASSHDIAGGLYEQYF
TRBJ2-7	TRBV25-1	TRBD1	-	TGTGCCAGCAAGCGAGACAGGGGTGCCTACGAGCAGTACTTC	CASKRDRGAYEQYF
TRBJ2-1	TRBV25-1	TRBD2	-	TGTGCCAGCAGTGAATATACTAGCGGGAGACCTTACAATGAGCAGTTCTTC	CASSEYTSGRPYNEQFF
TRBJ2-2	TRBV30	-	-	TGTGCCTGGAGTGTTCGGGCCGGGGAGCTGTTTTTT	CAWSVRAGELFF
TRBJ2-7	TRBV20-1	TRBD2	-	TGCAGTGCTAGTAACCCCAGACCAGGACTAGCGGGAGCTGTGCACGAGCAGTACTTC	CSASNPRPGLAGAVHEQYF
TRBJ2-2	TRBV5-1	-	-	TGCGCCAGCAGCTCCAGGACTTCAGCGGGCACCGGGGAGCTGTTTTTT	CASSSRTSAGTGELFF
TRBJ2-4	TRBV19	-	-	TGTGCCAGTAGCCTTAGGGGGTTAGCAGAGGCGTACATTCAGTACTTC	CASSLRGLAEAYIQYF
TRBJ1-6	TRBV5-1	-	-	TGCGCCAGCAGCTTGTCTCCAGGGGTAGATAATTCACCCCTCCACTTT	CASSLSPGVDNSPLHF
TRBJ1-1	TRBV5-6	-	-	TGTGCCAGCAGCCCGGGACAGAACACTGAAGCTTTCTTT	CASSPGQNTEAFF
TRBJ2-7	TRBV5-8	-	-	TGTGCCAGCAGCTTCGATCCCCTAAATACCTACGAGCAGTACTTC	CASSFDPLNTYEQYF
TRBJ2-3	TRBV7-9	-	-	TGTGCCAGCAGCTTCGACAGGAACACAGATACGCAGTATTTT	CASSFDRNTDTQYF
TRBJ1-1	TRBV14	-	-	TGTGCCAGCAGCCAAGCCCGACGGGGGGCAAGGTGGAACACTGAAGCTTTCTTT	CASSQARRGARWNTEAFF
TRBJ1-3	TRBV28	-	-	TGTGCCAGCAAACGGGGAACGAGCTCTGGAAACACCATATATTTT	CASKRGTSSGNTIYF
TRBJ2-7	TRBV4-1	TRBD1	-	TGCGCCAGCAGCCAAGGGATGACAGGGGGTATGAACCAGCAGTACTTC	CASSQGMTGGMNQQYF
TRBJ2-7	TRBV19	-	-	TGTGCCAGTAGCCCCTCTAGTGGGCGAGGGTTCGAGCAGTACTTC	CASSPSSGRGFEQYF